This T cell receptor (beta chain) was recorded in a study of blood T cell repertoires in COVID-19. Study as a whole: T cells, B-cell-depleted T cells, or PBMCs supplied cDNA or gDNA.

Germline V CDR1 and CDR2: GTSNPN, SVGIG (reference sequence). Trimming pared 3 bases from V and 4 bases from J, leaving 16 bases between. The CDR3 loop spans 15 amino acids. Methods used by the authors: Nucleated cell counts were estimated from reference gene primer amplification. Sequencing was performed with immunoSEQ multiplex PCR; in TCRdb, only in-frame clones are kept and a portion is missing. V and J calls plus clone size are reproduced from that table; the DNA served to infer D and trimming. In the table there are around 500,000 clones, 70% to 90% of which are singletons. The source material was peripheral blood. This sequence originates from a human donor in a cohort sampled during active COVID-19. The gene calls are TRBV30 and TRBJ1-3; D unresolved. Here the CDR3 DNA reads TGTGCCTGGAGCGGAGGACTGTTACACGGAAACACCATATATTTT. The encoded protein is CAWSGGLLHGNTIYF.